This T cell receptor (beta chain) originates from a study of response to subunit inactivated influenza vaccine. Points from the study as a whole: The authors suggested that every seasonal influenza vaccination recruits few new T cells.

TCRdb re-analysed the RT-PCR reads in MiXCR, keeping a single row per CDR3 protein. The table lists more than 700,000 distinct CDR3 sequences, around 20% of them singletons. V lost 6 bases and J lost 5; bases outside the gene matches: 7. The CDR3 runs 13 residues. Per the germline V gene, CDR1 is MGHDK and CDR2 is SYGVNS. This clonotype has only a few counts. Antigen: not known. This clonotype was obtained from a man in his fifties or sixties who received an inactivated influenza vaccine. This material consisted of PBMCs from blood, taken about 5 days after vaccination. The chain carries TRBV25-1 and TRBJ2-7; 7 bases match TRBD1. CDR3 bases: TGTGCCAGCAGCCACGACAGGGCCCACGAGCAGTACTTC. This sequence encodes CASSHDRAHEQYF.